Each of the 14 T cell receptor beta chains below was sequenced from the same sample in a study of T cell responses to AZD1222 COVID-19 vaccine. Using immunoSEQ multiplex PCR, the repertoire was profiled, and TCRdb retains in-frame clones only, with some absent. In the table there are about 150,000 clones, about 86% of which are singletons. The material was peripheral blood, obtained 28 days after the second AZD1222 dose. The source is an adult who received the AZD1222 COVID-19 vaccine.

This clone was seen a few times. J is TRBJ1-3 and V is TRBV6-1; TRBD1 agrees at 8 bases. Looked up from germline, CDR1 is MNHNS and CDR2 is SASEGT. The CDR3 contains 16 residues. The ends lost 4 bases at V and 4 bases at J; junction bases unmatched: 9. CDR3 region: CASSAYGQGGGNTIYF. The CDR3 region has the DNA TGTGCCAGCAGTGCCTATGGACAGGGTGGCGGAAACACCATATATTTT.

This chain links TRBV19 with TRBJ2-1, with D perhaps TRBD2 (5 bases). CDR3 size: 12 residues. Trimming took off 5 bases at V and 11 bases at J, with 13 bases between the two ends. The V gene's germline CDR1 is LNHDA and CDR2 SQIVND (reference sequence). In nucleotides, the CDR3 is TGTGCCAGTAGTCCCCGGGGAATTCAGCAGTTCTTC. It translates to CASSPRGIQQFF.

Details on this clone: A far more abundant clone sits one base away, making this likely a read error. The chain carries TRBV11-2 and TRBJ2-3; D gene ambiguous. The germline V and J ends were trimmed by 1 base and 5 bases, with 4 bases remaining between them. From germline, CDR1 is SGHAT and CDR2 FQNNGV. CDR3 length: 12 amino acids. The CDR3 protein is CASSLGGDTQYF. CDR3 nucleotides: TGTGCCAGCAGCTTAGGGGGAGATACGCAGTATTTT.

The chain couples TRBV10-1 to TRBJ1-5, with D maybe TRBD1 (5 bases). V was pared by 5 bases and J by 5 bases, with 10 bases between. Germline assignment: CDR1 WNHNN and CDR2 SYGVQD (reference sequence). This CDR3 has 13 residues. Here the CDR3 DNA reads TGCGCCAGCAGTCCGGACACCGATCAGCCCCAGCATTTT. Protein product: CASSPDTDQPQHF.

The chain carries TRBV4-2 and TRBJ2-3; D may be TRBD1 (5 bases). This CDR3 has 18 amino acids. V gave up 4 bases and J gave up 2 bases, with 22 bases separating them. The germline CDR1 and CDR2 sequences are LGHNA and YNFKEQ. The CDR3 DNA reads TGTGCCAGCAGCCCCGGAATGATAGTAGGGGCCTCCACAGATACGCAGTATTTT. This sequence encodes CASSPGMIVGASTDTQYF.

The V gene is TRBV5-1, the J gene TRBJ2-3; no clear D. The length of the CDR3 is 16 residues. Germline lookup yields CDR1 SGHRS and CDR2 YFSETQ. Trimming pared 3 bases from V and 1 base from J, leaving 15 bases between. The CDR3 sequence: CASSSIDSRGTDTQYF. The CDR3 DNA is TGCGCCAGCAGCTCGATAGACTCCCGAGGCACAGATACGCAGTATTTT.

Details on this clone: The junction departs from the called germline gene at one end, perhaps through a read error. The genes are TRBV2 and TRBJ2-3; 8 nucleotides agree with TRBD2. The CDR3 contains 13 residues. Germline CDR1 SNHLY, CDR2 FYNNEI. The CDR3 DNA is TGTGCCAGCCCAGGGTTTCCTACTAGCGGTACCTCTTTT. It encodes CASPGFPTSGTSF.

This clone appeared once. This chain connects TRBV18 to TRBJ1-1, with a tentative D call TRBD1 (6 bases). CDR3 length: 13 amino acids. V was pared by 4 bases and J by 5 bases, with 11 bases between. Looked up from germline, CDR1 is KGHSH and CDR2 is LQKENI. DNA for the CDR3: TGTGCCAGCTCACGAGGGGGAAAGACTGAAGCTTTCTTT. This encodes CASSRGGKTEAFF.

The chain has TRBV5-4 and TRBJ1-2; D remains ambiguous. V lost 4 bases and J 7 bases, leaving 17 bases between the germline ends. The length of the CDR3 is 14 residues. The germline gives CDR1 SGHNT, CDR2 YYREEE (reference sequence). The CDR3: CASSPTREAGGYTF. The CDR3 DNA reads TGTGCCAGCAGCCCCACGAGGGAAGCGGGTGGCTACACCTTC.

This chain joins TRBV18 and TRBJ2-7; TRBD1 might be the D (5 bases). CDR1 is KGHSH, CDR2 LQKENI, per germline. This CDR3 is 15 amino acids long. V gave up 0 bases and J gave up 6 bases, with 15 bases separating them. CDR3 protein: CASSPPMKGRGEQYF. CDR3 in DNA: TGTGCCAGCTCACCACCTATGAAGGGGCGAGGCGAGCAGTACTTC.

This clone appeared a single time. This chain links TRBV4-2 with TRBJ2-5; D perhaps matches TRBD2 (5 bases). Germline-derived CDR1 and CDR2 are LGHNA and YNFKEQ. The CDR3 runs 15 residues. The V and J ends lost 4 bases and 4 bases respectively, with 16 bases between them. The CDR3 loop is CASSPAPGVGETQYF. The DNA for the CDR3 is TGTGCCAGCAGCCCCGCCCCCGGGGTGGGAGAGACCCAGTACTTC.

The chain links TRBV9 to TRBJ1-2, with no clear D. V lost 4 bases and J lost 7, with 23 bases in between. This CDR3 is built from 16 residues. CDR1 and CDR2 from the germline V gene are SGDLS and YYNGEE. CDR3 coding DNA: TGTGCCAGCAGCCGGACTGGGTCCAACCCCGGAGTTGGCTACACCTTC. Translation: CASSRTGSNPGVGYTF. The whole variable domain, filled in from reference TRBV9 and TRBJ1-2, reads DSGVTQTPKHLITATGQRVTLRCSPRSGDLSVYWYQQSLDQGLQFLIQYYNGEERAKGNILERFSAQQFPDLHSELNLSSLELGDSALYFCASSRTGSNPGVGYTFGSGTRLTVV.

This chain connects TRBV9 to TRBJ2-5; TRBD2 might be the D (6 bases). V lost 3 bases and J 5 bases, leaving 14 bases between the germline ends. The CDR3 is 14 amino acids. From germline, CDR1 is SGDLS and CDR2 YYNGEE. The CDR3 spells CASSGGGDRETQYF. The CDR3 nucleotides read TGTGCCAGCAGCGGCGGCGGGGATAGGGAGACCCAGTACTTC. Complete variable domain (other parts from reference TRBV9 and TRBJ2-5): DSGVTQTPKHLITATGQRVTLRCSPRSGDLSVYWYQQSLDQGLQFLIQYYNGEERAKGNILERFSAQQFPDLHSELNLSSLELGDSALYFCASSGGGDRETQYFGPGTRLLVL.

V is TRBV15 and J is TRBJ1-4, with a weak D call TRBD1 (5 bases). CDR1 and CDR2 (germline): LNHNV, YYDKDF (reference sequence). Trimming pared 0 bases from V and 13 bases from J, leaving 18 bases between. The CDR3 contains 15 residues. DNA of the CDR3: TGTGCCACCAGCAGAGACCGTGGGGGTTCACGATTACTGTTTTTT. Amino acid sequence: CATSRDRGGSRLLFF.